This entry lists 10 T cell receptor beta chains sequenced from one sample in a study of blood T cell repertoires in COVID-19. Using immunoSEQ multiplex PCR, the repertoire was profiled, and TCRdb retains in-frame clones only, with some absent. The table lists fewer than 150,000 clones, approximately 85% of them singletons. Sequenced: peripheral blood. These receptors all come from a human donor in a cohort sampled during active COVID-19.

The chain uses TRBV2 and TRBJ2-1, with 9 bases aligning to TRBD1. The V gene end was trimmed by 6 bases and the J gene end by 9 bases; junction bases not matched to a gene: 21. Germline CDR1 is SNHLY and CDR2 is FYNNEI. The CDR3 totals 18 residues. CDR3 nucleotide sequence: TGTGCCAGCAGCCTTAAAAGGGTGCCGGGACAGGGCCACGTTGAGCAGTTCTTC. Translated: CASSLKRVPGQGHVEQFF.

The chain uses TRBV9 and TRBJ1-2; a weak D match, TRBD1 (6 bases). V gave up 4 bases and J gave up 8 bases, with 30 bases separating them. CDR1 SGDLS and CDR2 YYNGEE come from the germline V gene. The CDR3 is 18 residues long. This CDR3 is CASSSSSERGSGYFGYTF. DNA of the CDR3: TGTGCCAGCAGCTCTTCCTCCGAGAGGGGGAGCGGTTATTTCGGCTACACCTTC.

Details on this clone: The same CDR3 is also encoded by other DNA sequences in this sample. V is TRBV5-8 and J is TRBJ2-3, with TRBD1 matching over 8 bases. V was pared by 4 bases and J by 3 bases, with 4 bases of the junction left unmatched. Germline lookup yields CDR1 SGHTS and CDR2 YDEGEE. This CDR3 has 14 amino acids. Here the CDR3 reads CASSLDRGTDTQYF. The CDR3 DNA sequence: TGTGCCAGCAGCCTCGACAGGGGAACAGATACGCAGTATTTT.

The chain couples TRBV2 to TRBJ1-1; D possibly corresponds to TRBD1 (5 bases). Deletions cut 8 bases from V and 4 bases from J, with 17 bases between. Germline V gene sequence: CDR1 SNHLY, CDR2 FYNNEI. The CDR3 sequence is 14 residues long. The CDR3 bases are TGTGCCAGCGGGGGGGGGAAAGGACCCACTGAAGCTTTCTTT. It encodes CASGGGKGPTEAFF.

This rearrangement joins TRBV9 to TRBJ1-4, with 8 bases fitting TRBD1. The CDR3 is made up of 17 amino acids. J gave up 4 bases and V 3 bases, and 11 bases lay outside the gene matches. Germline CDR1 is SGDLS and CDR2 is YYNGEE. The CDR3 nucleotides read TGTGCCAGCAGCGAGGACAGGGCCGGAGGGATTAATGAAAAACTGTTTTTT. The encoded protein is CASSEDRAGGINEKLFF.

The chain employs TRBV19 and TRBJ2-5; the match to TRBD2 covers 7 bases. Germline V gene data show CDR1 as LNHDA and CDR2 as SQIVND (reference sequence). Losses at the gene ends were 3 bases for V and 2 bases for J; bases not matched to a gene: 9. This CDR3 has 16 amino acids. CDR3 in amino acids: CASSITGGGEQETQYF. DNA for the CDR3: TGTGCCAGTAGTATTACGGGGGGAGGAGAACAAGAGACCCAGTACTTC.

V is TRBV5-1 and J is TRBJ2-3; 10 bases agree with TRBD2. Germline loops: CDR1 SGHRS, CDR2 YFSETQ. J was trimmed by 4 bases and V by 5 bases; bases with no gene match: 10. CDR3 size: 16 residues. The CDR3 DNA is TGCGCCAGCAGACTAGCGGGGCCCTCTGGGGCAGATACGCAGTATTTT. Translating it yields CASRLAGPSGADTQYF.

The chain recombines TRBV6-5 with TRBJ1-3; TRBD1 is a possible D gene (5 bases). The CDR3 is 15 amino acids. With 8 bases removed from V and 2 bases from J, the gap between germline ends came to 16 bases. CDR1 is MNHEY, CDR2 SVGAGI, per germline. DNA for the CDR3: TGTGCCAGCTCTAAGCGGTGGGGGGCTGGAAACACCATATATTTT. Its translation: CASSKRWGAGNTIYF.

This clone was observed a single time. This chain connects TRBV5-1 to TRBJ1-1, with unresolved D. Germline V CDR1 and CDR2: SGHRS, YFSETQ. V lost 3 bases, J lost 3 bases, and 12 bases lay in between. This CDR3 is built from 14 residues. The CDR3 bases are TGCGCCAGCAGCTCCTCGGGGAGGTACACTGAAGCTTTCTTT. Protein product: CASSSSGRYTEAFF.

This clone was seen a handful of times. The genes are TRBV4-1 and TRBJ1-6, with TRBD1 matching over 8 bases. Looked up from germline, CDR1 is MGHRA and CDR2 is YSYEKL. This CDR3 comprises 16 residues. The V gene end was trimmed by 0 bases and the J gene end by 10 bases; junction bases not matched to a gene: 8. The CDR3: CASSQEFRGLKSPLHF. The CDR3 DNA sequence: TGCGCCAGCAGCCAAGAGTTCAGGGGGCTTAAATCACCCCTCCACTTT.